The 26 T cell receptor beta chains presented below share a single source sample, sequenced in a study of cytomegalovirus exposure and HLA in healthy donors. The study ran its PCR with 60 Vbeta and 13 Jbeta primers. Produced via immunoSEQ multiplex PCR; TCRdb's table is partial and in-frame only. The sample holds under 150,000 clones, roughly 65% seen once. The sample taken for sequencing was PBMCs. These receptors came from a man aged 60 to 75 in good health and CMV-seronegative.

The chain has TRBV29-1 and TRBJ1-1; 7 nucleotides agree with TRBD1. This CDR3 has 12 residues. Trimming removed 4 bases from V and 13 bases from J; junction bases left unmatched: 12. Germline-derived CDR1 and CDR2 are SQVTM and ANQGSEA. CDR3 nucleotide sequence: TGCAGCGTTGGACACACGACAGGGCTTGTTTTCTTT. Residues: CSVGHTTGLVFF.

CDR3 loop: CASDFGTSRGANVLTF. The CDR3, as DNA: TGCGCCAGTGATTTCGGGACTAGCCGTGGGGCCAACGTCCTGACTTTC. The chain links TRBV5-1 to TRBJ2-6; TRBD2 matches at 9 bases. The germline V gene has CDR1 SGHRS and CDR2 YFSETQ. The CDR3 consists of 16 residues. V lost 8 bases and J lost 3; bases outside the gene matches: 9.

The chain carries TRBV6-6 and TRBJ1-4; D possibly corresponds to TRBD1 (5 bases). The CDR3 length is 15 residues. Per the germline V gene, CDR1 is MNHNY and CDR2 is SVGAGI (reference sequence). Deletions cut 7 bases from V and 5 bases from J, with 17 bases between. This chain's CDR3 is CASIGLPRGNEKLFF. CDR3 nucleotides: TGTGCCAGCATTGGTCTACCACGGGGGAATGAAAAACTGTTTTTT.

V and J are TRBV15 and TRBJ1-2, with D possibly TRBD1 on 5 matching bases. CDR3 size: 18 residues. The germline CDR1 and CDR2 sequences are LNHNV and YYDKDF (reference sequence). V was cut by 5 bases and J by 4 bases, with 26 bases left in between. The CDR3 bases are TGTGCCACCAGCCGCCCGGATTACACTGGGGCGCGGGGCTATGGCTACACCTTC. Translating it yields CATSRPDYTGARGYGYTF.

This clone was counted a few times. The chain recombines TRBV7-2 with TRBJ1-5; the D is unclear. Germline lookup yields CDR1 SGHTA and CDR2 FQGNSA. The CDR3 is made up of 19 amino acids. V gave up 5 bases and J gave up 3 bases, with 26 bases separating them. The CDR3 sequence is CASSPIGRLIGRNNQPQHF. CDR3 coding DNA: TGTGCCAGCAGCCCCATAGGGAGGTTGATAGGGAGAAACAATCAGCCCCAGCATTTT.

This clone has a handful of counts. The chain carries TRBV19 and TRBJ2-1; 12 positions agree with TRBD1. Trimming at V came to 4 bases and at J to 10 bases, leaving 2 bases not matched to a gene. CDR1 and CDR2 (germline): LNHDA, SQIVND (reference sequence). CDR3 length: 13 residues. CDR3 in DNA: TGTGCCAGTAGTAAGGGACAGGGGGCCGAGCAGTTCTTC. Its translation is CASSKGQGAEQFF.

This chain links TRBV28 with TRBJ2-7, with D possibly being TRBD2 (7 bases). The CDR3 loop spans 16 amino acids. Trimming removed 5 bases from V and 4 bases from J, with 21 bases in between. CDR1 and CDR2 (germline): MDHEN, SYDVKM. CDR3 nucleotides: TGTGCCAGCAGTCCCTTAGGGGAGGGGGAGGGATACGAGCAGTACTTC. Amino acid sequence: CASSPLGEGEGYEQYF.

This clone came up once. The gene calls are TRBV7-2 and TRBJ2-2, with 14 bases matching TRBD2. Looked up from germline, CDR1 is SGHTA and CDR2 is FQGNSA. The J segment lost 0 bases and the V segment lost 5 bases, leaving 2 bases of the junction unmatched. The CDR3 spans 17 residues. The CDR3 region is CASSLTSGRANTGELFF. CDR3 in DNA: TGTGCCAGCAGCCTGACTAGCGGGAGGGCGAACACCGGGGAGCTGTTTTTT. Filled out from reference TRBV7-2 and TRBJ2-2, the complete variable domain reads GAGVSQSPSNKVTEKGKDVELRCDPISGHTALYWYRQSLGQGLEFLIYFQGNSAPDKSGLPSDRFSAERTGGSVSTLTIQRTQQEDSAVYLCASSLTSGRANTGELFFGEGSRLTVL.

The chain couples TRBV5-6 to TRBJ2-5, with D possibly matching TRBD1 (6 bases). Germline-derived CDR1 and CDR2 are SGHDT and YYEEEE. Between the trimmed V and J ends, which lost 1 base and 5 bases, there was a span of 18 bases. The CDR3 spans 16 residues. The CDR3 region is CASSLTTVGTGETQYF. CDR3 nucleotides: TGTGCCAGCAGCTTGACTACCGTCGGAACAGGGGAGACCCAGTACTTC.

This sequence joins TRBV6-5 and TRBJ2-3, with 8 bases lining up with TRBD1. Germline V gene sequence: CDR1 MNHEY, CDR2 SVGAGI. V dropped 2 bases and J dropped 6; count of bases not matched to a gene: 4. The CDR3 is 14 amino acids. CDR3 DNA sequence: TGTGCCAGCAGTTACCGGACAGGGAGGGATACGCAGTATTTT. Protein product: CASSYRTGRDTQYF.

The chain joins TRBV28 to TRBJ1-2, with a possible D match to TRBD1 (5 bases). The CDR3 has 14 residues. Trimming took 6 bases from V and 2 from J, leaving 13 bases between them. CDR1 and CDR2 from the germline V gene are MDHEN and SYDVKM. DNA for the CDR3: TGTGCCAGCAGCGTGGCGGGGGTGAACTATGGCTACACCTTC. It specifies CASSVAGVNYGYTF.

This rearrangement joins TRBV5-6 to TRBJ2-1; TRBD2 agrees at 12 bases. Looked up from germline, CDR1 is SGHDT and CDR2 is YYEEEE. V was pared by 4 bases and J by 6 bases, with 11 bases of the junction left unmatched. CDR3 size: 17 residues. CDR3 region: CASSETLAGGPFNEQFF. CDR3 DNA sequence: TGTGCCAGCAGCGAAACTCTAGCGGGAGGGCCTTTCAATGAGCAGTTCTTC. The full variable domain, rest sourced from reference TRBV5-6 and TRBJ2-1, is DAGVTQSPTHLIKTRGQQVTLRCSPKSGHDTVSWYQQALGQGPQFIFQYYEEEERQRGNFPDRFSGHQFPNYSSELNVNALLLGDSALYLCASSETLAGGPFNEQFFGPGTRLTVL.

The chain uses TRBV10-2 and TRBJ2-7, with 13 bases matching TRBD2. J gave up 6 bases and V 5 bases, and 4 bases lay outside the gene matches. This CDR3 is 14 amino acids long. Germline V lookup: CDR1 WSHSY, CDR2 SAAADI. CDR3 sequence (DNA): TGCGCCAGCAGTACTAGCGGGAGGGCCTTCGAGCAGTACTTC. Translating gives CASSTSGRAFEQYF.

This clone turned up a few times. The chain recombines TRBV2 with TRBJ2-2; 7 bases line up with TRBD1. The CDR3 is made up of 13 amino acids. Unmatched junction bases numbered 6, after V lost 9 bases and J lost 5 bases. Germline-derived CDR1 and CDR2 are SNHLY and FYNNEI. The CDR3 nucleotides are TGTGCCAGTCGGACAGGTTTAACCGGGGAGCTGTTTTTT. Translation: CASRTGLTGELFF. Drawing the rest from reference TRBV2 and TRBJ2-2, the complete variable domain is EPEVTQTPSHQVTQMGQEVILRCVPISNHLYFYWYRQILGQKVEFLVSFYNNEISEKSEIFDDQFSVERPDGSNFTLKIRSTKLEDSAMYFCASRTGLTGELFFGEGSRLTVL.

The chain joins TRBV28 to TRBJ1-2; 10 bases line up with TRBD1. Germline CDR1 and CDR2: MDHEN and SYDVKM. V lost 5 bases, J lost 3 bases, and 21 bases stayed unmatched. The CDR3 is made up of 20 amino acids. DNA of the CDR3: TGTGCCAGCAGTCTTAATTACCCCTCCCGACAGGGGGCATCTGACTATGGCTACACCTTC. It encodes CASSLNYPSRQGASDYGYTF.

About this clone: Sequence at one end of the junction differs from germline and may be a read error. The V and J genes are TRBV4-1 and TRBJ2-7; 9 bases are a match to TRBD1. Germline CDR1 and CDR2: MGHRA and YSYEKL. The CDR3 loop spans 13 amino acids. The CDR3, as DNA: TGCGCCAGCAGCCAAGATAGGGCGGGACAGGGCATCTTC. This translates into CASSQDRAGQGIF.

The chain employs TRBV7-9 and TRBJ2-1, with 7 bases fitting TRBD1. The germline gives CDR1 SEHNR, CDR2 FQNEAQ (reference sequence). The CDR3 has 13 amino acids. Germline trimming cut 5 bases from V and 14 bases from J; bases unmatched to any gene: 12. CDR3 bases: TGTGCCAGCAGCACCGGGCCCAACCAGGGGGAGTTCTTC. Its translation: CASSTGPNQGEFF.

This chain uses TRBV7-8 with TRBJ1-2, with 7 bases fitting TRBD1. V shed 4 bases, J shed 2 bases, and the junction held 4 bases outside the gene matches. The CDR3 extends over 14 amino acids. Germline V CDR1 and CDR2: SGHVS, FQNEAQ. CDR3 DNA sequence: TGTGCCAGCAGCTCAGGGGGTTCAAACTATGGCTACACCTTC. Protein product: CASSSGGSNYGYTF. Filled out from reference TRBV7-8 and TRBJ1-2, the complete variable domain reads GAGVSQSPRYKVAKRGQDVALRCDPISGHVSLFWYQQALGQGPEFLTYFQNEAQLDKSGLPSDRFFAERPEGSVSTLKIQRTQQEDSAVYLCASSSGGSNYGYTFGSGTRLTVV.

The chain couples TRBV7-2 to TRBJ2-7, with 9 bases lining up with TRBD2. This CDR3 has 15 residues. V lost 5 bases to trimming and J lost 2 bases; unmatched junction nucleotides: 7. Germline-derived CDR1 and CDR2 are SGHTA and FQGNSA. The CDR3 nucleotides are TGTGCCAGCAGCACCAGACTAGCGGATGCCTACGAGCAGTACTTC. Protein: CASSTRLADAYEQYF.

CDR3 loop: CASSIDRVDGELFF. Here the CDR3 DNA reads TGTGCCAGCAGTATAGACAGGGTCGACGGGGAGCTGTTTTTT. This rearrangement joins TRBV2 to TRBJ2-2, with 7 nucleotides matching TRBD1. CDR1 is SNHLY, CDR2 FYNNEI, per germline. Trimming removed 5 bases from V and 7 bases from J; junction bases left unmatched: 7. The CDR3 has 14 residues.

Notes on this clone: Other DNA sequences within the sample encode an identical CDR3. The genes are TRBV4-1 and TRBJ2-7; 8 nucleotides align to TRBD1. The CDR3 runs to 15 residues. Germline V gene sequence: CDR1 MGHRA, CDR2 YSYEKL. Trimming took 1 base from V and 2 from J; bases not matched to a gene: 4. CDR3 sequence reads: CASSQGGQGAYEQYF. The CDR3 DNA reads TGCGCCAGCAGCCAAGGAGGACAGGGCGCCTACGAGCAGTACTTC.

The CDR3 is CAWRAPDRGNSPLHF. CDR3 DNA sequence: TGTGCCTGGAGGGCCCCGGACAGGGGTAATTCACCCCTCCACTTT. This chain links TRBV30 with TRBJ1-6; 9 bases align to TRBD1. With V trimmed by 3 bases and J by 6 bases, 6 bases remained unmatched. CDR1 is GTSNPN and CDR2 is SVGIG in the germline V gene (reference sequence). CDR3 length equals 15 residues.

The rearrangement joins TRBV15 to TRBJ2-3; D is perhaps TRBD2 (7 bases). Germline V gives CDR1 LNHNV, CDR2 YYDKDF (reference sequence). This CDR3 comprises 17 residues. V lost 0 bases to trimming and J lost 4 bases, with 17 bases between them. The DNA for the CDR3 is TGTGCCACCAGCAGAGATCTGTCGGGGAGGGGGTCAGATACGCAGTATTTT. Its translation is CATSRDLSGRGSDTQYF.

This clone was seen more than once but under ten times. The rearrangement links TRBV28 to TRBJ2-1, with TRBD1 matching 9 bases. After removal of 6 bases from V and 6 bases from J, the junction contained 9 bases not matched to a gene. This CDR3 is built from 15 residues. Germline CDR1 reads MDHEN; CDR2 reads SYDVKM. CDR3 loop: CASSRRDRVVNEQFF. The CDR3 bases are TGTGCCAGCAGCCGCCGGGACAGGGTCGTCAATGAGCAGTTCTTC.

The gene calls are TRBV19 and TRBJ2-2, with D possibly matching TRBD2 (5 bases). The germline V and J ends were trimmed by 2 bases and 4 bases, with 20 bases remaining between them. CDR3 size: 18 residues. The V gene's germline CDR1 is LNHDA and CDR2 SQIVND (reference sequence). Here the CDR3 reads CASSIKNPIASRTGELFF. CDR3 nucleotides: TGTGCCAGTAGTATAAAGAACCCGATAGCGAGTCGCACCGGGGAGCTGTTTTTT.

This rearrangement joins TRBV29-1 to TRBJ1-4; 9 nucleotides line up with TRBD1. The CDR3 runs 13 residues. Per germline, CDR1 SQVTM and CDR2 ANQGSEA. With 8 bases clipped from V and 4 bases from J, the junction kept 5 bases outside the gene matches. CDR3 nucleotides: TGCAGCTATAGGACAGGGGTTAATGAAAAACTGTTTTTT. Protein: CSYRTGVNEKLFF.